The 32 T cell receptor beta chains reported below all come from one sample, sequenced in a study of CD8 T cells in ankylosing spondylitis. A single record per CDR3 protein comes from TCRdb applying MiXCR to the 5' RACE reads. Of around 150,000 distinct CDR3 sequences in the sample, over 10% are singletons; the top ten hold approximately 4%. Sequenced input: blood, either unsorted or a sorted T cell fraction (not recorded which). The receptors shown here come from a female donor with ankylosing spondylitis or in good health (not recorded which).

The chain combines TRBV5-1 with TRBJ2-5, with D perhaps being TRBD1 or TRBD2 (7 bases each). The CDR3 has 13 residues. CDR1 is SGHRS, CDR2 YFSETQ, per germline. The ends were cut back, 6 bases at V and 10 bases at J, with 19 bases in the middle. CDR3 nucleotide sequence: TGCGCCAGCACTGGAGGGGGGGGACAGAGCCAGTACTTC. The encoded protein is CASTGGGGQSQYF.

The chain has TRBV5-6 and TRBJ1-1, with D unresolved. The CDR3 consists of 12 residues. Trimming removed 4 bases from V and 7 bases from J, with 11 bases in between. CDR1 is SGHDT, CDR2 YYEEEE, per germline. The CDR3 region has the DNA TGTGCCAGCAGCCGGGATGTTTTTGAAGCTTTCTTT. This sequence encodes CASSRDVFEAFF.

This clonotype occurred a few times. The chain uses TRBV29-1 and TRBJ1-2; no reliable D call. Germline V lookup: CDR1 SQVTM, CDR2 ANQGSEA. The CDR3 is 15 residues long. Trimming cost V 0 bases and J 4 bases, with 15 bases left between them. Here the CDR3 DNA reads TGCAGCGTTGAAGATCGGCGGGGTAGCGGCTATGGCTACACCTTC. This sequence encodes CSVEDRRGSGYGYTF.

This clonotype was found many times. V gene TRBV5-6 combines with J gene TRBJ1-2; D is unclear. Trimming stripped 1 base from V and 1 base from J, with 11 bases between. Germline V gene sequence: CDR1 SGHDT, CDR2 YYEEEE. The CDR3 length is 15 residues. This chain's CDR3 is CASSLIAELNYGYTF. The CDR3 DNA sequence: TGTGCCAGCAGCTTGATCGCTGAACTTAACTATGGCTACACCTTC.

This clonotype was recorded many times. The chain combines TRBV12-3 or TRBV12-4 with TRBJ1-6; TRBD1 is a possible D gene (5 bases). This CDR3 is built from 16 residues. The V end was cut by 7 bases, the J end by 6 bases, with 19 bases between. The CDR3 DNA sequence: TGTGCCAGCACCGCAACCGGGGCCCCCATTAATTCACCCCTCCACTTT. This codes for CASTATGAPINSPLHF.

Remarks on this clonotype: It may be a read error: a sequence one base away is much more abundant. The CDR3 nucleotides read TGCGCCAGCAGCTTGGAAGGACTAGAGGGAGAGGAGACCCAGTACTTC. It codes for CASSLEGLEGEETQYF. V and J are TRBV5-1 and TRBJ2-5; 7 nucleotides match TRBD2. The CDR3 runs 16 residues. Germline V lookup: CDR1 SGHRS, CDR2 YFSETQ. Trimming removed 0 bases from V and 5 bases from J; junction bases left unmatched: 10.

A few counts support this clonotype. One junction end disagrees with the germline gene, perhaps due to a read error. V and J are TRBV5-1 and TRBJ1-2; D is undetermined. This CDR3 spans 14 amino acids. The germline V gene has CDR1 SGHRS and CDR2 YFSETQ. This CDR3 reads CASSLGEGVVGYPF. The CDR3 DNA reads TGCGCCAGCAGCTTGGGTGAAGGCGTGGTGGGCTACCCCTTC. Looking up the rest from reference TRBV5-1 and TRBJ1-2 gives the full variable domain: KAGVTQTPRYLIKTRGQQVTLSCSPISGHRSVSWYQQTPGQGLQFLFEYFSETQRNKGNFPGRFSGRQFSNSRSEMNVSTLELGDSALYLCASSLGEGVVGYPFGSGTRLTVV.

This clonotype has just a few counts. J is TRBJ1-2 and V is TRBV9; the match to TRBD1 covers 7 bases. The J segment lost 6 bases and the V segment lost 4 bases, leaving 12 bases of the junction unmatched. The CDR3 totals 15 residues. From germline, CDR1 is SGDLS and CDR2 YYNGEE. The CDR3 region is CASSPRQGRGDGYTF. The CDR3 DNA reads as TGTGCCAGCAGCCCCCGACAGGGTAGGGGAGATGGCTACACCTTC.

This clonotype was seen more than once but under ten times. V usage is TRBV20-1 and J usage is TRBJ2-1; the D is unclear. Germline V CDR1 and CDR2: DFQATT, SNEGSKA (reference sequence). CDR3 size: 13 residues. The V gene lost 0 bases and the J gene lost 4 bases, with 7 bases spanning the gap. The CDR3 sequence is CSAREAAYNEQFF. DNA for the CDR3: TGCAGTGCTAGAGAGGCAGCGTACAATGAGCAGTTCTTC.

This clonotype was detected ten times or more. CDR3 in amino acids: CASRPREGLVNNEQFF. In nucleotides, the CDR3 is TGTGCCAGCAGACCCAGGGAGGGGTTGGTAAACAATGAGCAGTTCTTC. The V call is TRBV7-9, the J call TRBJ2-1; TRBD2 matches at 7 bases. The V gene's germline CDR1 is SEHNR and CDR2 FQNEAQ (reference sequence). V shed 6 bases and J 5 bases; nucleotides not matched to a gene: 13. The CDR3 spans 16 residues.

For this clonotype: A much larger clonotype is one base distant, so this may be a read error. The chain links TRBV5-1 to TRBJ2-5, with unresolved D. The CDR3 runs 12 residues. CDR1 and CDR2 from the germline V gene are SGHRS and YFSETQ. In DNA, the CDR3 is TGCACCAGCACACGGAATGGGGAGACCCAGTACTTC. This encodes CTSTRNGETQYF.

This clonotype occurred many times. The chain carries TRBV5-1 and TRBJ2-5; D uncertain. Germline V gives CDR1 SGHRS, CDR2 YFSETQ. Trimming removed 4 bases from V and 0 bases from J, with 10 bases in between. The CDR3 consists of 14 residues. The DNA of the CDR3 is TGCGCCAGCAGCCTAATACAGAACCAAGAGACCCAGTACTTC. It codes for CASSLIQNQETQYF.

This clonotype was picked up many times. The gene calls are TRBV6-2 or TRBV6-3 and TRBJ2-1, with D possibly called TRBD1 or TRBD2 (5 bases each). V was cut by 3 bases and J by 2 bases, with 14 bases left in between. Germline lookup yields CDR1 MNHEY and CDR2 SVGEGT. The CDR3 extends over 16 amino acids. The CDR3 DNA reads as TGTGCCAGCAGTTATAAGGCTGGGGACCCCTACAATGAGCAGTTCTTC. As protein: CASSYKAGDPYNEQFF.

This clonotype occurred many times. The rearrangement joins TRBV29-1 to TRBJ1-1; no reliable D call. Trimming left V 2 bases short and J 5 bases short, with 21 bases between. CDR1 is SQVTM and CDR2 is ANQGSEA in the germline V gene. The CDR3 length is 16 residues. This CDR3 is CSVELAVGLPETEAFF. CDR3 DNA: TGCAGCGTTGAACTTGCCGTCGGACTGCCTGAAACTGAAGCTTTCTTT.

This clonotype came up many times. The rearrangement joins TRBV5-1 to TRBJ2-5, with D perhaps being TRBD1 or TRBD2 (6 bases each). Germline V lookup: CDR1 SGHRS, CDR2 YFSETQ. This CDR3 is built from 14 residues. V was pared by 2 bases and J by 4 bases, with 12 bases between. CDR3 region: CASSFRGLRETQYF. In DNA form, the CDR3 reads TGCGCCAGCAGCTTCCGGGGGCTCCGAGAGACCCAGTACTTC. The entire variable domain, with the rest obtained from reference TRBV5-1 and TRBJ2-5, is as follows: KAGVTQTPRYLIKTRGQQVTLSCSPISGHRSVSWYQQTPGQGLQFLFEYFSETQRNKGNFPGRFSGRQFSNSRSEMNVSTLELGDSALYLCASSFRGLRETQYFGPGTRLLVL.

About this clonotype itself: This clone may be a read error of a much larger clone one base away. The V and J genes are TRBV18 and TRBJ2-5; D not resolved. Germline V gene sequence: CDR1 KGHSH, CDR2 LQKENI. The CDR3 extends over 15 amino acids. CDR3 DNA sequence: TGTGTCAGCTCACCACCGGTAAAGGGAAAGGAGACCCAGTACTTC. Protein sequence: CVSSPPVKGKETQYF.

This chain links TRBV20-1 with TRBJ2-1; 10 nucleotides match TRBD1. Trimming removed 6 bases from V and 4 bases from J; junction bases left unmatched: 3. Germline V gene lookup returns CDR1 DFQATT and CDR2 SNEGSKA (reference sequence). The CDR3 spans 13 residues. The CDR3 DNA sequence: TGCAGTGCCGACAGGGGGCCATACAATGAGCAGTTCTTC. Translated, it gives CSADRGPYNEQFF.

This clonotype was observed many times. In DNA form, the CDR3 reads TGTGCCAGCAGCTTAGTACGGGGGGGCCTTTATGAGCAGTTCTTC. Translated, it gives CASSLVRGGLYEQFF. The chain carries TRBV7-2 and TRBJ2-1; 8 bases fit TRBD2. CDR1 is SGHTA and CDR2 is FQGNSA in the germline V gene. Trimming at V came to 1 base and at J to 8 bases, leaving 7 bases not matched to a gene. This CDR3 comprises 15 residues. Based on the CDR3 plus reference TRBV7-2 and TRBJ2-1, the full variable domain is GAGVSQSPSNKVTEKGKDVELRCDPISGHTALYWYRQSLGQGLEFLIYFQGNSAPDKSGLPSDRFSAERTGGSVSTLTIQRTQQEDSAVYLCASSLVRGGLYEQFFGPGTRLTVL.

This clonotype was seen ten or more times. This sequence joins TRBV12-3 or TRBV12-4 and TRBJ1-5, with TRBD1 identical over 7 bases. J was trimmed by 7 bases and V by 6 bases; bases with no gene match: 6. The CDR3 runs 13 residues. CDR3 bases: TGTGCCAGCAGCGACAGGGTCAGCCAGCCCCAGCATTTT. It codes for CASSDRVSQPQHF.

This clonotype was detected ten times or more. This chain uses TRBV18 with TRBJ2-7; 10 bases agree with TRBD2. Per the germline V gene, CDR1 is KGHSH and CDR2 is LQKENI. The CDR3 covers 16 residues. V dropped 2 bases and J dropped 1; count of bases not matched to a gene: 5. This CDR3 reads CASSPIGTSVSYEQYF. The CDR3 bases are TGTGCCAGCTCACCAATTGGGACTAGCGTTTCCTACGAGCAGTACTTC.

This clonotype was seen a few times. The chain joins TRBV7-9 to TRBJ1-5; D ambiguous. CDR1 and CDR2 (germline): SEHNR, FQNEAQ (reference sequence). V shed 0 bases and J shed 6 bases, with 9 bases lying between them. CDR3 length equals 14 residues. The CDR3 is CASSLAVAGQPQHF. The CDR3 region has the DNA TGTGCCAGCAGCTTAGCCGTAGCCGGTCAGCCCCAGCATTTT.

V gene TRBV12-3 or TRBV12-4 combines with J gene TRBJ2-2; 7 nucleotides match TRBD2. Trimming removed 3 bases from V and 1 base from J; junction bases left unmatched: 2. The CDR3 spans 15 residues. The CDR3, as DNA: TGTGCCAGCAGTTTGTGGGGGGGGAACACCGGGGAGCTGTTTTTT. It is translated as CASSLWGGNTGELFF.

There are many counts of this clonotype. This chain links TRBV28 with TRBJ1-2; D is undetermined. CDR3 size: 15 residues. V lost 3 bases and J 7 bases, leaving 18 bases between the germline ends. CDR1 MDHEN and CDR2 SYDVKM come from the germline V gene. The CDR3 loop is CASSLVGRAIGGYTF. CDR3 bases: TGTGCCAGCAGTTTGGTCGGACGGGCAATCGGTGGCTACACCTTC.

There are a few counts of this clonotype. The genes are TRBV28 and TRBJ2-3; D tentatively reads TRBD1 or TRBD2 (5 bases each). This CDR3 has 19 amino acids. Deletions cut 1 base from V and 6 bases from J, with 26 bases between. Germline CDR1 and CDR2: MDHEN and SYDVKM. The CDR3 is CASSLSLAAVTAEGDTQYF. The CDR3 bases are TGTGCCAGCAGTTTATCGTTGGCGGCAGTCACTGCCGAGGGGGATACGCAGTATTTT.

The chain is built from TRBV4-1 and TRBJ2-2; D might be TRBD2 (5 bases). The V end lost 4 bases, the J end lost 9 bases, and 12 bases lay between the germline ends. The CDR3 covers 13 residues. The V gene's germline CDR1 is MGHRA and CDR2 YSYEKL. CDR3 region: CASSLNEGRELFF. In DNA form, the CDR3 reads TGCGCCAGCAGCCTTAACGAGGGCCGGGAGCTGTTTTTT.

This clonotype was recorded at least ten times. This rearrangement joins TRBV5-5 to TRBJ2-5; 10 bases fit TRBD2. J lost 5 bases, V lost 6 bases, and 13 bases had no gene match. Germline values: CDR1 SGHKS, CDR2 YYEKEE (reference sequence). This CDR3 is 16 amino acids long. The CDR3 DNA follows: TGTGCCAGCACCGTATCCGGGACTAGCGAGGCGGAGACCCAGTACTTC. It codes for CASTVSGTSEAETQYF. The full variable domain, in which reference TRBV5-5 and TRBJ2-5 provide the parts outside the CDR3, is DAGVTQSPTHLIKTRGQQVTLRCSPISGHKSVSWYQQVLGQGPQFIFQYYEKEERGRGNFPDRFSARQFPNYSSELNVNALLLGDSALYLCASTVSGTSEAETQYFGPGTRLLVL.

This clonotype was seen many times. The CDR3 DNA reads TGTGCCAGCAGTGAAGACGTTTACAATGAGCAGTTCTTC. Protein product: CASSEDVYNEQFF. The rearrangement links TRBV2 to TRBJ2-1; D is ambiguous. Trimming cost V 1 base and J 4 bases, with 5 bases left between them. Germline CDR1 reads SNHLY; CDR2 reads FYNNEI. This CDR3 has 13 amino acids.

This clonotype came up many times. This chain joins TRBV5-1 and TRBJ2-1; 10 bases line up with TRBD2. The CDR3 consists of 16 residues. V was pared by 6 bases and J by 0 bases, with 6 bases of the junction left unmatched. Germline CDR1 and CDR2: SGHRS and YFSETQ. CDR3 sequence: CASTVSSGSSYNEQFF. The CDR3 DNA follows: TGCGCCAGCACCGTATCTAGCGGGAGCTCCTACAATGAGCAGTTCTTC.

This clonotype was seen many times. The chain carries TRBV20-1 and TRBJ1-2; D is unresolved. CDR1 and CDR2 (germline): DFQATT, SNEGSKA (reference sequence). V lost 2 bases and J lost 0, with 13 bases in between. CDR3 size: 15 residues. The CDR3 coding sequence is TGCAGTGCTAGATCGGGCAGCTTAGCTAACTATGGCTACACCTTC. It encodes CSARSGSLANYGYTF.

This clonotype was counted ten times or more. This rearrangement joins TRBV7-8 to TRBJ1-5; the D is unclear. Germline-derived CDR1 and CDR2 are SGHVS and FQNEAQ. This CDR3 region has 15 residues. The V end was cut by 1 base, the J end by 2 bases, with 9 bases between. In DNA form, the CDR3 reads TGTGCCAGCAGCTTAGTTGGGGTGGGCAATCAGCCCCAGCATTTT. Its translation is CASSLVGVGNQPQHF.

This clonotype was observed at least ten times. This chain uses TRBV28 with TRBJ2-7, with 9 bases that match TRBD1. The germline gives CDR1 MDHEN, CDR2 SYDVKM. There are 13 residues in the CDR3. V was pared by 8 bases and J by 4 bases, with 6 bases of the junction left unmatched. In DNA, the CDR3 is TGTGCCAGCTACGGGACAGGGCCGTACGAGCAGTACTTC. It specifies CASYGTGPYEQYF.

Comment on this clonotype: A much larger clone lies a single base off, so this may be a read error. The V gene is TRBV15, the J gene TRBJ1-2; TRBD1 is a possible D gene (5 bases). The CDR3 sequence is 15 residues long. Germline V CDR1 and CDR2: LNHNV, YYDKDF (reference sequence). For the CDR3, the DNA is TGTGCCACCAGCAGAGATAGTGGGACTAACTATGGCTACCCCTTC. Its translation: CATSRDSGTNYGYPF.